This T cell receptor beta chain was sequenced in a study of T-cell reconstitution after alpha-beta-depleted transplantation in children. At least ten counts were recorded for this clonotype. This CDR3 is built from 18 residues. Germline V lookup: CDR1 LNHNV, CDR2 YYDKDF (reference sequence). The trim removed 1 base at V and 2 bases at J, leaving 6 bases unmatched. Unique molecular identifiers were incorporated during preparation of the TCRbeta library. TCRdb used MiXCR to reprocess the PCR reads, holding one entry per CDR3 protein. This sample has 440,000 or so distinct CDR3 sequences, with roughly 11% found just once.

This chain joins TRBV15 and TRBJ2-4, with 12 bases that match TRBD1. The material sequenced was PBMCs from the stem cell graft donor, taken from the stem cell graft. The origin of this receptor is a human donor who donated a stem cell graft to a child with acute myeloid leukemia. The CDR3 region is CATSRAPGQGATKNIQYF. The CDR3 DNA reads as TGTGCCACCAGCAGAGCCCCGGGACAGGGGGCCACCAAAAACATTCAGTACTTC. Supplemented by reference TRBV15 and TRBJ2-4, the full variable domain reads DAMVIQNPRYQVTQFGKPVTLSCSQTLNHNVMYWYQQKSSQAPKLLFHYYDKDFNNEADTPDNFQSRRPNTSFCFLDIRSPGLGDTAMYLCATSRAPGQGATKNIQYFGAGTRLSVL.